This T cell receptor beta chain appears in the sequencing data of a study of cytomegalovirus exposure and HLA in healthy donors. Whole-study results and caveats: It was confirmed in vitro that a few of the CMV-associated chains were specific for CMV antigens. Altogether, about 160 TCR beta chains were recorded as cytomegalovirus-associated.

The donors (healthy individuals) were bone marrow donors. As for this clone: Its specificity is unknown.

The PCR contained 60 Vbeta and 13 Jbeta primers. The authors' processing: In a later analysis, of around 83 million unique beta chains, some 10 million appeared in at least two donors. Clones were read by immunoSEQ multiplex PCR, and TCRdb kept only the in-frame ones, dropping some. That table is the source of V, J and clone size, and D and trimming were worked out from the DNA. This table has some 200,000 clones, 75% to 85% appearing once. The CDR3 loop spans 16 amino acids. Germline V gives CDR1 LGHNA, CDR2 YNFKEQ. V lost 0 bases to trimming and J lost 1 base; unmatched junction nucleotides: 4. The sample comprised PBMCs. The origin of this receptor is a girl between 10 and 17 years old in good health and CMV-seropositive. The chain links TRBV4-2 to TRBJ2-7; 9 nucleotides agree with TRBD2. The CDR3 loop reads CASSQDPSGGSYEQYF. DNA of the CDR3: TGTGCCAGCAGCCAAGATCCGAGCGGGGGGTCCTACGAGCAGTACTTC.